Given below is one T cell receptor (beta chain) in context. Its antigen is unidentified. This specimen comes from a study of T cell responses to AZD1222 COVID-19 vaccine. This CDR3 spans 13 amino acids. Trimming shortened V by 5 bases and J by 4 bases, and 11 bases separated the two germline ends. Germline CDR1 and CDR2: SGHTA and FQGNSA. Only in-frame clones appear in the TCRdb table, and some are missing; sequencing was by immunoSEQ multiplex PCR. Among about 96,000 clones, roughly 90% were seen once, and the ten largest hold 26%. Study findings and constraints: The span of vaccine-associated CD4 TCRs extended across spike, with dominance at 160-218 and 743-854. Most donors were white British and more were female, and clonal diversity was possibly underestimated.

The material sequenced was peripheral blood, taken on day 0 of AZD1222 vaccination. The V and J genes are TRBV7-2 and TRBJ2-5, with D perhaps given as TRBD1 or TRBD2 (6 bases each). The TCR was taken from an adult in good health. CDR3 loop: CASSQRGAETQYF. In nucleotides, the CDR3 is TGTGCCAGCAGCCAAAGGGGGGCAGAGACCCAGTACTTC.